This T cell receptor (beta chain) is drawn from a study of Ad26.COV2.S vaccination and SARS-CoV-2 variants. TCRdb keeps only in-frame clones here, not all; method: immunoSEQ multiplex PCR. The repertoire holds roughly 100,000 clones, about three quarters seen once, with roughly 17% in the top ten. CDR1 and CDR2 (germline): SGDLS, YYNGEE. V was pared by 2 bases and J by 5 bases, with 3 bases of the junction left unmatched. The CDR3 covers 15 residues. The sample here was peripheral blood, taken after recovery from COVID-19. This sequence joins TRBV9 and TRBJ2-1; TRBD2 matches at 11 bases. The TCR was taken from a human donor who had recovered from COVID-19. The CDR3 spells CASSVTSGVNNEQFF. The CDR3 region has the DNA TGTGCCAGCAGCGTGACTAGCGGGGTGAACAATGAGCAGTTCTTC.